Below, 16 T cell receptor beta chains from the same sample are listed, as sequenced in a study of T cells in Graves' hyperthyroidism and ophthalmopathy (dated by TCRdb to about 2019). Libraries came from multiplex PCR. TCRdb lists the instrument as Illumina HiSeq 2000. The TCR beta CDR3 regions were amplified from the RNA transcripts. The TCR CDR3 was subjected to a first round of RT-PCR using the HTBI primer set and the Qiagen OneStep RT-PCR kit. Using fastp trimming at Q25 and MiXCR clonotype assembly, TCRdb reanalyzed the public sequencing data and kept in-frame beta chains. For every CDR3 protein sequence, its rows merge into one entry that carries the most common genes and DNA. The sample yields fewer than 750,000 distinct CDR3 sequences; over 12% were counted once. The ten largest make up 3.5% to 4.5% of the sample. The sequenced sample was blood. The receptors were sampled from a woman between 40 and 50 years old with Graves' ophthalmopathy.

A single count supports this clonotype. The chain is built from TRBV5-1 and TRBJ2-7; 16 positions match TRBD2. The CDR3 extends over 16 amino acids. J gave up 3 bases and V 3 bases, and 3 bases lay outside the gene matches. Germline values: CDR1 SGHRS, CDR2 YFSETQ. The CDR3 bases are TGCGCCAGCAGCTCGGGACTAGCGGGAGGGTACTACGAGCAGTACTTC. Its protein is CASSSGLAGGYYEQYF. The full variable domain, in which reference TRBV5-1 and TRBJ2-7 provide the parts outside the CDR3, is KAGVTQTPRYLIKTRGQQVTLSCSPISGHRSVSWYQQTPGQGLQFLFEYFSETQRNKGNFPGRFSGRQFSNSRSEMNVSTLELGDSALYLCASSSGLAGGYYEQYFGPGTRLTVT.

There are many counts of this clonotype. The chain joins TRBV24-1 to TRBJ1-2; 11 bases match TRBD1. Germline V gene sequence: CDR1 KGHDR, CDR2 SFDVKD. CDR3 size: 13 residues. The ends lost 11 bases at V and 7 bases at J; junction bases unmatched: 8. The CDR3 protein is CAILGQGDGGYTF. In DNA form, the CDR3 reads TGTGCCATATTGGGACAGGGGGACGGTGGCTACACCTTC.

This clonotype has a count of ten or more. This chain links TRBV5-1 with TRBJ1-1; maybe TRBD1 (5 bases). The CDR3 spans 13 residues. CDR1 is SGHRS, CDR2 YFSETQ, per germline. With 7 bases removed from V and 5 bases from J, the gap between germline ends came to 15 bases. This chain's CDR3 is CASRLSAGTEAFF. In nucleotides, the CDR3 is TGCGCCAGCCGACTCTCCGCAGGGACTGAAGCTTTCTTT.

This clonotype has at least ten counts. At one boundary the junction diverges from the germline segment, which might be a read error. V gene TRBV6-2 or TRBV6-3 combines with J gene TRBJ2-2, with TRBD1 matching over 7 bases. Germline V CDR1 and CDR2: MNHEY, SVGEGT. The CDR3 totals 15 residues. DNA for the CDR3: TGCGCCAGCAGCTACGACAGGGCTAACACCGGGGAGCTGTTTTTT. It translates to CASSYDRANTGELFF.

The CDR3 sequence: CASSYSYDYEQYF. The CDR3 DNA is TGTGCCAGCAGTTACTCCTATGACTACGAGCAGTACTTC. The J gene is TRBJ2-7, the V gene TRBV6-5, with D uncertain. V was pared by 0 bases and J by 3 bases, with 6 bases between. This CDR3 comprises 13 residues. Germline CDR1 and CDR2: MNHEY and SVGAGI.

The chain has TRBV5-1 and TRBJ2-5, with TRBD2 identical over 9 bases. CDR1 and CDR2 from the germline V gene are SGHRS and YFSETQ. The CDR3 has 15 amino acids. V lost 2 bases, J lost 2 bases, and 4 bases stayed unmatched. The CDR3 spells CASSFIAGAQETQYF. The CDR3 DNA reads as TGCGCCAGCAGCTTCATAGCGGGAGCGCAAGAGACCCAGTACTTC.

This clonotype occurred a few times. The V gene is TRBV11-2, the J gene TRBJ1-1; 9 bases agree with TRBD1. The CDR3 loop spans 16 amino acids. J gave up 2 bases and V 5 bases, and 9 bases lay outside the gene matches. From germline, CDR1 is SGHAT and CDR2 FQNNGV. DNA of the CDR3: TGTGCCAGCAGCCGAAGGGATACAGGGGGCAACACTGAAGCTTTCTTT. Translating it yields CASSRRDTGGNTEAFF.

This clonotype occurred many times. The V and J genes are TRBV24-1 and TRBJ1-5; D might be TRBD1 (5 bases). CDR3 length: 15 amino acids. V gave up 5 bases and J gave up 1 base, with 11 bases separating them. Looked up from germline, CDR1 is KGHDR and CDR2 is SFDVKD. CDR3 nucleotides: TGTGCCACCAGTGGAGGGACCGAAAGCAATCAGCCCCAGCATTTT. Protein sequence: CATSGGTESNQPQHF.

This clonotype was found many times. The V and J genes are TRBV25-1 and TRBJ1-5; no definite D call. The CDR3 runs to 17 residues. The germline V gene encodes CDR1 MGHDK and CDR2 SYGVNS. V lost 2 bases, J lost 8 bases, and 22 bases lay in between. The CDR3 sequence is CASSEGGEDASGEPQHF. CDR3 bases: TGTGCCAGCAGTGAAGGAGGAGAAGATGCATCTGGGGAGCCCCAGCATTTT.

This clonotype was seen a handful of times. A much larger clone lies a single base off, so this may be a read error. J is TRBJ2-7 and V is TRBV6-1; 10 bases align to TRBD1. The CDR3 runs to 15 residues. Germline lookup yields CDR1 MNHNS and CDR2 SASEGT. The V and J ends lost 4 bases and 3 bases, in that order; junction bases with no gene match: 6. CDR3 in DNA: TGTGCCAGCAGTGGCCGGGACAGGGGCTTCTACGAGCAGTACTTC. Protein product: CASSGRDRGFYEQYF.

This clonotype has ten or more counts. CDR3: CASSPGQGGLNTEAFF. CDR3 DNA: TGCGCCAGCAGCCCGGGACAGGGAGGGTTGAACACTGAAGCTTTCTTT. The chain couples TRBV5-1 to TRBJ1-1; TRBD1 matches 9 bases. CDR3 length: 16 amino acids. Trimming at V came to 4 bases and at J to 0 bases, leaving 7 bases not matched to a gene. Germline values: CDR1 SGHRS, CDR2 YFSETQ.

This clonotype has at least ten counts. This chain connects TRBV20-1 to TRBJ2-5; D perhaps matches TRBD1 (5 bases). Per germline, CDR1 DFQATT and CDR2 SNEGSKA (reference sequence). The CDR3 consists of 13 residues. Trimming removed 4 bases at V and 2 bases at J, with 11 bases between. CDR3 sequence: CSAIGQVQETQYF. The DNA for the CDR3 is TGCAGTGCTATAGGACAAGTACAAGAGACCCAGTACTTC.

The chain recombines TRBV12-3 or TRBV12-4 with TRBJ1-2; weak D call: TRBD1 (6 bases). This CDR3 region has 15 residues. Trimming removed 5 bases at V and 2 bases at J, with 15 bases between. CDR3 residues: CASSHKSQGNYGYTF. The CDR3, as DNA: TGTGCCAGCAGTCATAAAAGTCAGGGGAACTATGGCTACACCTTC.

This clonotype appeared many times. The gene calls are TRBV6-5 and TRBJ2-4; unclear D gene. The V end was cut by 4 bases, the J end by 1 base, with 11 bases between. Germline CDR1 and CDR2: MNHEY and SVGAGI. This CDR3 has 15 residues. For the CDR3, the DNA is TGTGCCAGCAGTTTTCCCCTGGGGGCCAAAAACATTCAGTACTTC. As protein: CASSFPLGAKNIQYF.

This clonotype was observed many times. The J gene is TRBJ1-1, the V gene TRBV12-3 or TRBV12-4; maybe TRBD1 (5 bases). The V end lost 10 bases, the J end lost 1 base, and 13 bases lay between the germline ends. The CDR3 contains 13 residues. This chain's CDR3 is CATMGGSNTEAFF. The CDR3 DNA is TGTGCCACCATGGGGGGGTCGAACACTGAAGCTTTCTTT.

The rearrangement uses TRBV28 and TRBJ2-7; tentative D call: TRBD2 (6 bases). Germline V lookup: CDR1 MDHEN, CDR2 SYDVKM. Between the trimmed V and J ends, which lost 7 bases and 2 bases, there was a span of 15 bases. The CDR3 runs to 14 residues. CDR3 in DNA: TGTGCCAGCACCGGGGGTTCAAGCCCCTACGAGCAGTACTTC. Protein product: CASTGGSSPYEQYF. The full variable domain, in which reference TRBV28 and TRBJ2-7 provide the parts outside the CDR3, is DVKVTQSSRYLVKRTGEKVFLECVQDMDHENMFWYRQDPGLGLRLIYFSYDVKMKEKGDIPEGYSVSREKKERFSLILESASTNQTSMYLCASTGGSSPYEQYFGPGTRLTVT.